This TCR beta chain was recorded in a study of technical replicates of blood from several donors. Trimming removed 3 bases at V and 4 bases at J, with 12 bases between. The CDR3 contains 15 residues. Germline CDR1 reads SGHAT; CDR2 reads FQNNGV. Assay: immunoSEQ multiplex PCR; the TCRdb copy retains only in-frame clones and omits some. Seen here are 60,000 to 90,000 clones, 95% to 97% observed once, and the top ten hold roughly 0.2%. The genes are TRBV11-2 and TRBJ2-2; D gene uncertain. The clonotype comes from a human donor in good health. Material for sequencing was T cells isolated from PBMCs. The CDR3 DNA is TGTGCCAGCAGCTTCGGTCCTCCGGGCACCGGGGAGCTGTTTTTT. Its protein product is CASSFGPPGTGELFF. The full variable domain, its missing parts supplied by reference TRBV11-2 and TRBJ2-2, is EAGVAQSPRYKIIEKRQSVAFWCNPISGHATLYWYQQILGQGPKLLIQFQNNGVVDDSQLPKDRFSAERLKGVDSTLKIQPAKLEDSAVYLCASSFGPPGTGELFFGEGSRLTVL.